These 28 T cell receptor beta chains share one sample of origin, sequenced in a study of T-cell reconstitution after alpha-beta-depleted transplantation in children. The authors prepared the TCRbeta library with unique molecular identifiers. TCRdb fed the PCR reads into MiXCR, producing one record per CDR3 protein. The sample includes tens of thousands of distinct CDR3 sequences, roughly 20% of them seen just once. The material was PBMCs, mostly from graft donor cells, obtained 360 days after TCRalphabeta/CD19-depleted stem cell transplant. These receptors originate from a male patient under 10 years old who had a stem cell transplant for acute lymphoblastic leukemia, so the T cells may come from the graft donor.

J is TRBJ2-3 and V is TRBV27; D not resolved. The CDR3 is made up of 16 amino acids. V was shortened by 6 bases and J by 5 bases, with 21 bases between the two germline ends. Germline assignment: CDR1 MNHEY and CDR2 SMNVEV (reference sequence). CDR3 nucleotides: TGTGCCAGCAGGCCCCGAAGCTGGAAGGGCAAAGATACGCAGTATTTT. Translation gives CASRPRSWKGKDTQYF.

The sample holds many counts of this clonotype. This chain joins TRBV5-4 and TRBJ2-3; TRBD2 matches 11 bases. Germline loops: CDR1 SGHNT, CDR2 YYREEE (reference sequence). This CDR3 spans 14 amino acids. Trimming at V came to 7 bases and at J to 2 bases, leaving 3 bases not matched to a gene. For the CDR3, the DNA is TGTGCCAGCGGACTAGCGGGCCCCACAGATACGCAGTATTTT. Translated, it gives CASGLAGPTDTQYF.

Only a few counts were recorded for this clonotype. This sequence joins TRBV12-3 or TRBV12-4 and TRBJ2-1; D is uncertain. With 2 bases removed from V and 8 bases from J, the gap between germline ends came to 4 bases. CDR3 size: 11 residues. The CDR3: CASSLWDEQFF. CDR3 nucleotides: TGTGCCAGCAGTTTATGGGATGAGCAGTTCTTC.

This clonotype was observed a few times. This chain uses TRBV3-1 with TRBJ2-1, with a possible D match to TRBD2 (6 bases). The CDR3 is 14 amino acids. The V end was cut by 8 bases, the J end by 6 bases, with 17 bases between. CDR1 is LGHDT and CDR2 is YNNKEL in the germline V gene (reference sequence). CDR3 DNA sequence: TGTGCCAGCGCCGACCGACTAGTTGGCAATGAGCAGTTCTTC. This gives the protein CASADRLVGNEQFF.

The CDR3 DNA sequence: TGCGCCAGCAGCCTGGGTCTAGCGGGAGTTCGGGAGCTGTTTTTT. It encodes CASSLGLAGVRELFF. The V call is TRBV5-1, the J call TRBJ2-2, with TRBD2 identical over 10 bases. Germline CDR1 is SGHRS and CDR2 is YFSETQ. The trim removed 4 bases at V and 9 bases at J, leaving 9 bases unmatched. The length of the CDR3 is 15 residues.

This clonotype was observed at least ten times. The chain uses TRBV24-1 and TRBJ2-5, with 10 bases fitting TRBD1. The CDR3 contains 15 residues. The germline CDR1 and CDR2 sequences are KGHDR and SFDVKD. The J segment lost 4 bases and the V segment lost 6 bases, leaving 7 bases of the junction unmatched. The CDR3 DNA reads TGTGCCACCAGTTATCCGACAGGGGGCGTAGAGACCCAGTACTTC. Residues: CATSYPTGGVETQYF.

The chain links TRBV7-2 to TRBJ2-3; D remains ambiguous. V shed 6 bases and J shed 3 bases, with 10 bases lying between them. Germline V gene data show CDR1 as SGHTA and CDR2 as FQGNSA. The CDR3 runs 13 residues. This CDR3 reads CASSSYWTDTQYF. CDR3 coding DNA: TGTGCCAGCAGTTCGTATTGGACAGATACGCAGTATTTT.

This clonotype was counted only a few times. The V and J genes are TRBV7-8 and TRBJ2-1; D is unresolved. The CDR3 runs 13 residues. Germline lookup yields CDR1 SGHVS and CDR2 FQNEAQ. Trimming took off 5 bases at V and 6 bases at J, with 11 bases between the two ends. In DNA, the CDR3 is TGTGCCAGCAGCGGGCGCAATTTCAATGAGCAGTTCTTC. Protein product: CASSGRNFNEQFF.

This clonotype was seen repeatedly, ten times or more. The genes are TRBV20-1 and TRBJ2-7; 8 nucleotides line up with TRBD2. V lost 3 bases, J lost 3 bases, and 7 bases stayed unmatched. Germline values: CDR1 DFQATT, CDR2 SNEGSKA (reference sequence). The CDR3 extends over 14 amino acids. CDR3 in DNA: TGCAGTGCTAGGGCCGGGAGGGGGGGCTACGAGCAGTACTTC. Its translation is CSARAGRGGYEQYF.

The V and J genes are TRBV12-3 or TRBV12-4 and TRBJ2-3; no reliable D call. This CDR3 is built from 12 residues. V lost 2 bases and J 11 bases, leaving 11 bases between the germline ends. The CDR3 nucleotides are TGTGCCAGCAGTTTAACTGGGATCGGGCAGTATTTT. Translating it yields CASSLTGIGQYF.

This clonotype was counted a few times. This rearrangement joins TRBV5-1 to TRBJ2-5; no clear D. V was shortened by 4 bases and J by 2 bases, with 9 bases between the two germline ends. CDR1 and CDR2 from the germline V gene are SGHRS and YFSETQ. The length of the CDR3 is 13 residues. The CDR3 sequence: CASSPWWQETQYF. The CDR3 DNA is TGCGCCAGCAGCCCTTGGTGGCAAGAGACCCAGTACTTC.

The CDR3 region is CASSSSGTGDYEQYF. The DNA of the CDR3 is TGTGCCAGCAGTTCTTCCGGGACAGGGGACTACGAGCAGTACTTC. The V and J genes are TRBV27 and TRBJ2-7, with 10 bases fitting TRBD1. The CDR3 consists of 15 residues. With V trimmed by 4 bases and J by 3 bases, 6 bases remained unmatched. Germline CDR1 and CDR2: MNHEY and SMNVEV (reference sequence).

The genes are TRBV20-1 and TRBJ2-1, with D maybe TRBD2 (6 bases). Trimming stripped 6 bases from V and 3 bases from J, with 15 bases between. CDR1 and CDR2 from the germline V gene are DFQATT and SNEGSKA (reference sequence). This CDR3 spans 14 amino acids. The CDR3 is CSARPGLLYNEQFF. The CDR3 bases are TGCAGTGCGCGACCGGGACTTCTCTACAATGAGCAGTTCTTC.

The gene calls are TRBV29-1 and TRBJ2-2; D gene uncertain. CDR3 length equals 15 residues. Deletions cut 6 bases from V and 3 bases from J, with 17 bases between. Per germline, CDR1 SQVTM and CDR2 ANQGSEA. The DNA of the CDR3 is TGCAGCGTCGCATTCGGGCTTGTGGACACCGGGGAGCTGTTTTTT. Its protein is CSVAFGLVDTGELFF.

The chain is built from TRBV5-8 and TRBJ1-2, with D maybe TRBD1 (5 bases). This CDR3 is built from 14 residues. The V and J ends lost 2 bases and 5 bases respectively, with 13 bases between them. From germline, CDR1 is SGHTS and CDR2 YDEGEE. The CDR3 nucleotides are TGTGCCAGCAGCTTCGGGCAGGGCGTTTATGGCTACACCTTC. Amino acids: CASSFGQGVYGYTF.

The V call is TRBV5-1, the J call TRBJ1-1; TRBD1 might be the D (6 bases). CDR1 is SGHRS, CDR2 YFSETQ, per germline. Trimming pared 1 base from V and 2 bases from J, leaving 12 bases between. This CDR3 is built from 15 residues. CDR3 nucleotide sequence: TGCGCCAGCAGCTTGTTGTCAGGGGTAAACACTGAAGCTTTCTTT. Protein: CASSLLSGVNTEAFF.

J is TRBJ2-3 and V is TRBV5-1, with D possibly called TRBD1 or TRBD2 (6 bases each). V shed 3 bases and J shed 5 bases, with 10 bases lying between them. Looked up from germline, CDR1 is SGHRS and CDR2 is YFSETQ. The CDR3 totals 13 residues. As DNA, the CDR3 is TGCGCCAGCAGCTCACAGGGAGGAGATACGCAGTATTTT. It encodes CASSSQGGDTQYF.

This clonotype was seen only a few times. CDR3 sequence reads: CASSHLPGGQGTEAFF. In DNA, the CDR3 is TGCGCCAGCAGCCATCTCCCCGGGGGTCAAGGTACTGAAGCTTTCTTT. This chain connects TRBV4-1 to TRBJ1-1; D perhaps matches TRBD1 (5 bases). Germline V gives CDR1 MGHRA, CDR2 YSYEKL. The germline V and J ends were trimmed by 3 bases and 5 bases, with 19 bases remaining between them. This CDR3 region has 16 residues.

This clonotype was counted a single time. The chain uses TRBV20-1 and TRBJ2-3; D call uncertain. Looked up from germline, CDR1 is DFQATT and CDR2 is SNEGSKA (reference sequence). V was shortened by 1 base and J by 2 bases, with 16 bases between the two germline ends. The CDR3 has 16 residues. The CDR3 sequence: CSARVFLRADTDTQYF. The CDR3 DNA follows: TGCAGTGCTAGAGTATTCTTGCGAGCCGACACAGATACGCAGTATTTT.

This clonotype was counted only a few times. V and J are TRBV2 and TRBJ2-7, with D unclear. V lost 4 bases and J lost 3, with 1 base in between. CDR1 and CDR2 (germline): SNHLY, FYNNEI. This CDR3 is 10 amino acids long. The CDR3 DNA follows: TGTGCCAGCAGTGTCTACGAGCAGTACTTC. It encodes CASSVYEQYF.

This clonotype was observed a handful of times. J is TRBJ1-4 and V is TRBV12-3 or TRBV12-4; D gene unclear. The CDR3 is 14 residues long. V lost 2 bases and J lost 13, with 17 bases in between. CDR3 sequence (DNA): TGTGCCAGCAGTTTAAAAGGAAACAATCAAAGACTGTTTTTT. Protein: CASSLKGNNQRLFF.

This clonotype was picked up a small number of times. V and J are TRBV28 and TRBJ2-1; D gene ambiguous. Germline CDR1 reads MDHEN; CDR2 reads SYDVKM. V was cut by 6 bases and J by 3 bases, with 9 bases left in between. This CDR3 spans 13 amino acids. The CDR3 here is CASSWRSYNEQFF. The CDR3 bases are TGTGCCAGCAGCTGGCGGAGCTACAATGAGCAGTTCTTC. Combining the CDR3 with reference TRBV28 and TRBJ2-1 gives the whole variable domain DVKVTQSSRYLVKRTGEKVFLECVQDMDHENMFWYRQDPGLGLRLIYFSYDVKMKEKGDIPEGYSVSREKKERFSLILESASTNQTSMYLCASSWRSYNEQFFGPGTRLTVL.

The rearrangement joins TRBV29-1 to TRBJ2-2; 8 bases fit TRBD2. V lost 4 bases and J lost 6; bases outside the gene matches: 10. This CDR3 is built from 15 residues. Germline CDR1 is SQVTM and CDR2 is ANQGSEA. The CDR3, as DNA: TGCAGCGTTGTGGTGAGCGGGAGTGCGGCCGGGGAGCTGTTTTTT. This encodes CSVVVSGSAAGELFF.

This clonotype was seen many times. This rearrangement joins TRBV6-1 to TRBJ1-1; D possibly corresponds to TRBD1 (5 bases). Germline CDR1 reads MNHNS; CDR2 reads SASEGT. This CDR3 comprises 13 residues. V was trimmed by 1 base and J by 7 bases, leaving 10 bases between them. The CDR3 region is CASSEGDLNEAFF. CDR3 sequence (DNA): TGTGCCAGCAGTGAAGGGGACCTTAATGAAGCTTTCTTT.

This clonotype was detected only a few times. The chain has TRBV4-1 and TRBJ2-3; 9 bases are shared with TRBD2. The CDR3 has 19 amino acids. Germline assignment: CDR1 MGHRA and CDR2 YSYEKL. With V trimmed by 0 bases and J by 5 bases, 15 bases remained unmatched. The CDR3 spells CASSQDLREVAGVIDTQYF. As DNA, the CDR3 is TGCGCCAGCAGCCAAGATCTCAGAGAGGTAGCGGGAGTTATAGATACGCAGTATTTT.

The chain joins TRBV11-1 to TRBJ2-5; a possible D gene is TRBD1 (5 bases). Trimming shortened V by 5 bases and J by 13 bases, and 17 bases separated the two germline ends. Germline CDR1 reads SGHAT; CDR2 reads FQDESV (reference sequence). CDR3 length: 12 amino acids. Here the CDR3 reads CASSGPPRVLYF. Here the CDR3 DNA reads TGTGCCAGCAGCGGACCCCCCAGGGTATTGTACTTC.

V and J are TRBV5-1 and TRBJ2-1; 9 bases line up with TRBD2. This CDR3 is built from 16 residues. Losses at the gene ends were 2 bases for V and 2 bases for J; bases not matched to a gene: 5. Germline loops: CDR1 SGHRS, CDR2 YFSETQ. The CDR3 DNA sequence: TGCGCCAGCAGCTTCCTAGCGGGGCTAACCTACAATGAGCAGTTCTTC. This translates into CASSFLAGLTYNEQFF.

The chain uses TRBV20-1 and TRBJ2-1, with 9 bases lining up with TRBD1. The CDR3 covers 14 residues. Germline CDR1 and CDR2: DFQATT and SNEGSKA (reference sequence). Trimming took 4 bases from V and 8 from J; bases not matched to a gene: 9. CDR3 sequence reads: CSATSGTGSDEQFF. CDR3 DNA sequence: TGCAGTGCTACATCCGGGACAGGGAGCGATGAGCAGTTCTTC.